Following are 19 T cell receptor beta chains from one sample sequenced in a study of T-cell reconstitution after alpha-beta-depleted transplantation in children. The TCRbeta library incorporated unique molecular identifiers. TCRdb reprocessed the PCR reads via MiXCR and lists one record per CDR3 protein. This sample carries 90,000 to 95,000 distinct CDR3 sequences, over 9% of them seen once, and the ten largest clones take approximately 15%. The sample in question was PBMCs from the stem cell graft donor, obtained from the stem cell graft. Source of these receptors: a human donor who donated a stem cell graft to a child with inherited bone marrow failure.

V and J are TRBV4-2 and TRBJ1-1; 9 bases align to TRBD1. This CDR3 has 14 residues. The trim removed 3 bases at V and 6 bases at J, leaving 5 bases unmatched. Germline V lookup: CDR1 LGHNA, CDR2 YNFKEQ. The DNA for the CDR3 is TGTGCCAGCAGCCAGCCGGGACAGGGCCCTGAAGCTTTCTTT. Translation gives CASSQPGQGPEAFF.

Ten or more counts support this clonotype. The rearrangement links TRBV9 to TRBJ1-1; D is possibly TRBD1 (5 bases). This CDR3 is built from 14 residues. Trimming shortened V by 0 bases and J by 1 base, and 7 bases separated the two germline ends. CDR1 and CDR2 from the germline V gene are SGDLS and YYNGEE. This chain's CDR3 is CASSVGGTNTEAFF. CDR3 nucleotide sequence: TGTGCCAGCAGCGTAGGCGGGACGAACACTGAAGCTTTCTTT.

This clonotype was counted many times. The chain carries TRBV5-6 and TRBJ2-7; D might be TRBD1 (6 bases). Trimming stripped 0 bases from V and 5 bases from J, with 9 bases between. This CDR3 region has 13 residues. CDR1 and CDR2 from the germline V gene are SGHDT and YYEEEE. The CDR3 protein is CASSLVGTHEQYF. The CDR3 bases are TGTGCCAGCAGCTTGGTCGGGACACACGAGCAGTACTTC.

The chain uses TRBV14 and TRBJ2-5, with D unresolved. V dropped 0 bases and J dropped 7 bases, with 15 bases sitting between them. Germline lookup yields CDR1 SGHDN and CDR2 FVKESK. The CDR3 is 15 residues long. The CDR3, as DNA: TGTGCCAGCAGCCAAGATTCCGCATACAAGCTGACCCAGTACTTC. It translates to CASSQDSAYKLTQYF. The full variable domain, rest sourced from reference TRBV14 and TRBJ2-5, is EAGVTQFPSHSVIEKGQTVTLRCDPISGHDNLYWYRRVMGKEIKFLLHFVKESKQDESGMPNNRFLAERTGGTYSTLKVQPAELEDSGVYFCASSQDSAYKLTQYFGPGTRLLVL.

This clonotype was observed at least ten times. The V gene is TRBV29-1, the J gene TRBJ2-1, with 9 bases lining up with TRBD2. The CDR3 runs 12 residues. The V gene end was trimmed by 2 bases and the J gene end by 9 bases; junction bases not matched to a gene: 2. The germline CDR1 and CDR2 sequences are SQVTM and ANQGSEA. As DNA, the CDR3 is TGCAGCGTTGAAAGCGGGGGGTCTGAGCAGTTCTTC. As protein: CSVESGGSEQFF.

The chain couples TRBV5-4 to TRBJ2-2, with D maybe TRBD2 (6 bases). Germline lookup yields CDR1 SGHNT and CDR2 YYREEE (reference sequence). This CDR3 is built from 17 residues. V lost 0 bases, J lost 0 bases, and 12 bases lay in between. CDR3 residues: CASSLGVAAANTGELFF. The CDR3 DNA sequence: TGTGCCAGCAGCTTGGGAGTAGCGGCAGCGAACACCGGGGAGCTGTTTTTT.

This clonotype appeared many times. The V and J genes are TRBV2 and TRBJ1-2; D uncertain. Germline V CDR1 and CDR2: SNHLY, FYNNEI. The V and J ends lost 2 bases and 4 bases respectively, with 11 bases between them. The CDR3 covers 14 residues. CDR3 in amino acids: CASSERPSGYGYTF. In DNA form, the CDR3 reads TGTGCCAGCAGTGAACGTCCGTCCGGCTATGGCTACACCTTC. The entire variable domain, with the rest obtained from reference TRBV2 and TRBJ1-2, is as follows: EPEVTQTPSHQVTQMGQEVILRCVPISNHLYFYWYRQILGQKVEFLVSFYNNEISEKSEIFDDQFSVERPDGSNFTLKIRSTKLEDSAMYFCASSERPSGYGYTFGSGTRLTVV.

The CDR3 is CAWSHRGRMNTEAFF. CDR3 DNA sequence: TGTGCCTGGAGCCATAGGGGACGGATGAACACTGAAGCTTTCTTT. The chain links TRBV30 to TRBJ1-1; D is possibly TRBD1 (5 bases). Trimming shortened V by 3 bases and J by 0 bases, and 14 bases separated the two germline ends. Germline V CDR1 and CDR2: GTSNPN, SVGIG (reference sequence). The CDR3 runs 15 residues.

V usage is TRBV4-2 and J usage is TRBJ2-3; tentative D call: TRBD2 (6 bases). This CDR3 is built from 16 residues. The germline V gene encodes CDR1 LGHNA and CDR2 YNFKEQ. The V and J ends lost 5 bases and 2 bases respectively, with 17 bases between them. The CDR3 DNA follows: TGTGCCAGCAGCTCGGGTAGTAGCGGATTCACAGATACGCAGTATTTT. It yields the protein CASSSGSSGFTDTQYF.

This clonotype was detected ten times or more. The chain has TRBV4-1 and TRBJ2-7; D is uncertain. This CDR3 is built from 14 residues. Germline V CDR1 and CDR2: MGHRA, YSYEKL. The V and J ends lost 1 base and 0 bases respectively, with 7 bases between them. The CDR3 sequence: CASSQGRSSYEQYF. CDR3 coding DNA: TGCGCCAGCAGCCAAGGGCGGTCCTCCTACGAGCAGTACTTC.

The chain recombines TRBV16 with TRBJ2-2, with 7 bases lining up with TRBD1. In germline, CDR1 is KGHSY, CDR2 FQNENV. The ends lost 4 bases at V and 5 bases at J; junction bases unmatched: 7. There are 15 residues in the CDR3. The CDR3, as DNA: TGTGCCAGCAGCCGCCTAACACAGGGGACCGGGGAGCTGTTTTTT. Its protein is CASSRLTQGTGELFF.

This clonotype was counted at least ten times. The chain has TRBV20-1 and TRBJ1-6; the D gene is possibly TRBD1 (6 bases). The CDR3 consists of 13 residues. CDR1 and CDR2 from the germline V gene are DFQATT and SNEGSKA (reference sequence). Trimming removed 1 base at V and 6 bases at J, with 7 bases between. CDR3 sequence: CSARGDTNSPLHF. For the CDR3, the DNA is TGCAGTGCTAGAGGGGACACTAATTCACCCCTCCACTTT.

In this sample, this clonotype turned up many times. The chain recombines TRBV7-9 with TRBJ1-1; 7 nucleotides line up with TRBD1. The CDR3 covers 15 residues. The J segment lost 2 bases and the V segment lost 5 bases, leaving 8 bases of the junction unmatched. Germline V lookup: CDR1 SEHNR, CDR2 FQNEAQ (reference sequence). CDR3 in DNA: TGTGCCAGCAGCCCATCGACAGGGTTTAACACTGAAGCTTTCTTT. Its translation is CASSPSTGFNTEAFF.

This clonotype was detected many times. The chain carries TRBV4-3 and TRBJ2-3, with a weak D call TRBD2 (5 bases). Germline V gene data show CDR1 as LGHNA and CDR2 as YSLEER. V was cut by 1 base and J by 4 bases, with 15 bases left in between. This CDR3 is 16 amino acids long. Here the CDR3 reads CASSQAVAGGADTQYF. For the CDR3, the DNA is TGCGCCAGCAGCCAAGCGGTGGCGGGCGGCGCAGATACGCAGTATTTT.

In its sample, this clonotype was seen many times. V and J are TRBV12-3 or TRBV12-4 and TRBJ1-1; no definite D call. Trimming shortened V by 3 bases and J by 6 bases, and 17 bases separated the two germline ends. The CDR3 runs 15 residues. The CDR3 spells CASSLGRGVRAEAFF. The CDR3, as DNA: TGTGCCAGCAGTTTGGGTCGCGGTGTTAGGGCTGAAGCTTTCTTT.

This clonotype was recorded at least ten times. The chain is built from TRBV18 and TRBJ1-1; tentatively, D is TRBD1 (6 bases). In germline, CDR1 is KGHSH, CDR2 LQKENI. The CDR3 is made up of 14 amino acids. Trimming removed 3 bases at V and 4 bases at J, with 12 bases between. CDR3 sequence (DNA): TGTGCCAGCTCACCGGGGCAGGGGAGCACTGAAGCTTTCTTT. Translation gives CASSPGQGSTEAFF.

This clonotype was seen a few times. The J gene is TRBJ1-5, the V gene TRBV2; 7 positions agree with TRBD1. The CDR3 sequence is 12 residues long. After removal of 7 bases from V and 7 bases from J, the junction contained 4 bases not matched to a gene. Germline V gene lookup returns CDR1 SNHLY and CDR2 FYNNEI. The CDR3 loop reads CASNRGRQPQHF. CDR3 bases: TGTGCCAGCAACAGGGGCCGCCAGCCCCAGCATTTT.

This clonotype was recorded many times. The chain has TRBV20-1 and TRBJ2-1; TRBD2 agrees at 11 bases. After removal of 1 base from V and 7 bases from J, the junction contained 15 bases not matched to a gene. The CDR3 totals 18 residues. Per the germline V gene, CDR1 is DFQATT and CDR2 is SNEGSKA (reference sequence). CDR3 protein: CSARGGTSGLETWNEQFF. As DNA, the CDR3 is TGCAGTGCTAGAGGCGGGACTAGCGGTCTGGAGACCTGGAATGAGCAGTTCTTC.

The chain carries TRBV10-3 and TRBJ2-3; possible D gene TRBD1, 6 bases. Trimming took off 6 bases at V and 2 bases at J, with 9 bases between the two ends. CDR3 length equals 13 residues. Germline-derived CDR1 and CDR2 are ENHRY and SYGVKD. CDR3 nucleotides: TGTGCCATCAGAGGGGGTTCCACAGATACGCAGTATTTT. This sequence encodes CAIRGGSTDTQYF.